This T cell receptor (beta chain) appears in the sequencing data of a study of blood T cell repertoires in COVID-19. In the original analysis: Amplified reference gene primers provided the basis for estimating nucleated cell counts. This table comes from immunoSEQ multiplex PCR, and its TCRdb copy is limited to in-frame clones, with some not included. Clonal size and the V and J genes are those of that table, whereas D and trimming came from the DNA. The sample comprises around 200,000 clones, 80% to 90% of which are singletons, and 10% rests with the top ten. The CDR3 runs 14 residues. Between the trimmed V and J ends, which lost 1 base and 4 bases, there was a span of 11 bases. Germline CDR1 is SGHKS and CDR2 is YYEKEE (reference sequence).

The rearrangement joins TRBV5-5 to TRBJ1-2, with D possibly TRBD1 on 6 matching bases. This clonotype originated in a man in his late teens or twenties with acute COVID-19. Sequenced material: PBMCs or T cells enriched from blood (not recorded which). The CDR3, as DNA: TGTGCCAGCAGCTTGACAGGGATTATCTATGGCTACACCTTC. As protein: CASSLTGIIYGYTF.